Listed here are 20 T cell receptor beta chains from one sample, sequenced in a study of blood T cell repertoires in COVID-19 (dated by TCRdb to 2018 to 2021). Library preparation was by the immunoSEQ multiplex PCR assay. The table comes from immuneACCESS by way of TCRdb, which keeps in-frame sequences with V and J called. Part of the clones is missing from these tables; in studies checked, under half for an unresolved V gene and the rest for unknown reasons. This sample is represented by approximately 300,000 clones; 88% of them were singletons. 11% of the sample goes to the ten largest clones. The sample taken for sequencing was peripheral blood. These receptors were obtained from a woman in her twenties or thirties with COVID-19, enrolled during active disease.

In its sample, this clone was seen many times. The gene calls are TRBV7-3 and TRBJ2-5; a weak D match, TRBD1 (7 bases). The CDR3 covers 13 residues. Germline assignment: CDR1 SGHTA and CDR2 FQGTGA. With 5 bases removed from V and 5 bases from J, the gap between germline ends came to 12 bases. The chain's CDR3 is CASSEQGRETQYF. For the CDR3, the DNA is TGTGCCAGCAGCGAACAGGGGAGGGAGACCCAGTACTTC. The entire variable domain, with the rest obtained from reference TRBV7-3 and TRBJ2-5, is as follows: GAGVSQTPSNKVTEKGKYVELRCDPISGHTALYWYRQSLGQGPEFLIYFQGTGAADDSGLPNDRFFAVRPEGSVSTLKIQRTERGDSAVYLCASSEQGRETQYFGPGTRLLVL.

The CDR3 loop is CATSDLGTGGQETQYF. In nucleotides, the CDR3 is TGTGCCACCAGTGATCTCGGGACAGGGGGCCAAGAGACCCAGTACTTC. The rearrangement uses TRBV24-1 and TRBJ2-5, with 11 bases aligning to TRBD1. The trim removed 3 bases at V and 1 base at J, leaving 3 bases unmatched. The CDR3 runs to 16 residues. From germline, CDR1 is KGHDR and CDR2 SFDVKD.

The genes are TRBV19 and TRBJ2-1; the match to TRBD2 covers 12 bases. Looked up from germline, CDR1 is LNHDA and CDR2 is SQIVND (reference sequence). The CDR3 extends over 17 amino acids. Trimming removed 2 bases from V and 0 bases from J; junction bases left unmatched: 2. The CDR3 DNA sequence: TGTGCCAGTAGTATACTAGCGGGAGGGAGCTCCTACAATGAGCAGTTCTTC. It yields the protein CASSILAGGSSYNEQFF.

The rearrangement joins TRBV5-4 to TRBJ2-3, with TRBD1 as a possible D gene (5 bases). The V gene lost 4 bases and the J gene lost 2 bases, with 11 bases spanning the gap. The germline V gene encodes CDR1 SGHNT and CDR2 YYREEE (reference sequence). The CDR3 has 14 amino acids. CDR3 region: CASSLKTDTDTQYF. Written as DNA, the CDR3 is TGTGCCAGCAGCCTAAAGACAGACACAGATACGCAGTATTTT.

The chain couples TRBV10-3 to TRBJ2-2; 7 nucleotides agree with TRBD1. This CDR3 has 15 amino acids. Per germline, CDR1 ENHRY and CDR2 SYGVKD. The J segment lost 3 bases and the V segment lost 2 bases, leaving 3 bases of the junction unmatched. The CDR3 loop reads CAISEPGQYTGELFF. CDR3 nucleotide sequence: TGTGCCATCAGTGAGCCGGGACAGTACACCGGGGAGCTGTTTTTT.

This clone showed up just a few times. The V gene is TRBV30, the J gene TRBJ2-1, with 9 positions matching TRBD2. Germline V gives CDR1 GTSNPN, CDR2 SVGIG (reference sequence). There are 15 residues in the CDR3. The V and J ends lost 0 bases and 6 bases, in that order; junction bases with no gene match: 6. CDR3 sequence: CAWSVPAGGFNEQFF. Here the CDR3 DNA reads TGTGCCTGGAGTGTACCCGCGGGAGGGTTCAATGAGCAGTTCTTC.

This sequence joins TRBV27 and TRBJ2-3; the D gene is possibly TRBD1 (5 bases). V shed 7 bases and J shed 3 bases, with 11 bases lying between them. The CDR3 covers 13 residues. Per the germline V gene, CDR1 is MNHEY and CDR2 is SMNVEV (reference sequence). The CDR3 bases are TGTGCCAGCAAGATCAGGGCGACAGATACGCAGTATTTT. Protein product: CASKIRATDTQYF.

This chain uses TRBV25-1 with TRBJ2-7; D is possibly TRBD2 (6 bases). Germline lookup yields CDR1 MGHDK and CDR2 SYGVNS. V shed 8 bases and J shed 2 bases, with 19 bases lying between them. The CDR3 runs 15 residues. The CDR3 nucleotides are TGTGCCAGCGGAGGGATTGGGGGATCCACCTACGAGCAGTACTTC. It specifies CASGGIGGSTYEQYF.

The J gene is TRBJ2-7, the V gene TRBV24-1; 8 nucleotides line up with TRBD2. From germline, CDR1 is KGHDR and CDR2 SFDVKD. This CDR3 region has 13 residues. V was clipped by 6 bases and J by 6 bases; unmatched bases: 6. CDR3 sequence: CATSSAGVPEQYF. CDR3 nucleotide sequence: TGTGCCACCAGTTCAGCGGGAGTACCCGAGCAGTACTTC.

This clone was detected only once. The chain couples TRBV3-1 (or the pseudogene TRBV3-2) to TRBJ2-5, with TRBD2 matching over 12 bases. The V gene's germline CDR1 is LGHDT and CDR2 YNNKEL (reference sequence). The CDR3 extends over 17 amino acids. V gave up 2 bases and J gave up 1 base; unmatched junction bases: 5. The CDR3 loop is CASSQLAGGPSQETQYF. The CDR3 coding sequence is TGTGCCAGCAGCCAACTAGCGGGAGGGCCCTCCCAAGAGACCCAGTACTTC.

The table lists this clone with many counts. The genes are TRBV6-4 and TRBJ1-4; TRBD1 agrees at 8 bases. The germline V gene encodes CDR1 MRHNA and CDR2 SNTAGT. The CDR3 has 15 residues. Germline trimming cut 3 bases from V and 7 bases from J; bases unmatched to any gene: 7. The CDR3: CASSESGGAGEKLFF. In DNA, the CDR3 is TGTGCCAGCAGTGAGTCAGGGGGCGCCGGTGAAAAACTGTTTTTT.

The chain's CDR3 is CASSQSWSSGNTIYF. DNA of the CDR3: TGCGCCAGCAGTCAATCCTGGAGCTCTGGAAACACCATATATTTT. The genes are TRBV23-1 and TRBJ1-3; D not resolved. Being an ORF, TRBV23-1 has a function that is uncertain. With 0 bases removed from V and 0 bases from J, the gap between germline ends came to 6 bases. There are 15 residues in the CDR3.

This clone was recorded once. The V gene is TRBV6-5, the J gene TRBJ2-7; D is ambiguous. Trimming removed 5 bases at V and 3 bases at J, with 17 bases between. The CDR3 is 15 amino acids. The V gene's germline CDR1 is MNHEY and CDR2 SVGAGI. The CDR3 region is CASSLGPLLDYEQYF. The CDR3, as DNA: TGTGCCAGCAGTCTTGGGCCCCTTCTGGACTACGAGCAGTACTTC.

This sequence joins TRBV24-1 and TRBJ1-2, with TRBD1 identical over 12 bases. Germline trimming cut 3 bases from V and 8 bases from J; bases unmatched to any gene: 6. Germline lookup yields CDR1 KGHDR and CDR2 SFDVKD. The CDR3 has 15 residues. The CDR3 loop reads CATSDPGQGAWGYTF. The DNA for the CDR3 is TGTGCCACCAGTGATCCGGGACAGGGGGCGTGGGGCTACACCTTC.

This clone came up a few times. The genes are TRBV28 and TRBJ1-2; no clear D. Trimming cost V 3 bases and J 7 bases, with 9 bases left between them. CDR3 length: 12 amino acids. Germline CDR1 reads MDHEN; CDR2 reads SYDVKM. The DNA of the CDR3 is TGTGCCAGCAGTTTCGCGACGGGTGGCTACACCTTC. Its translation is CASSFATGGYTF.

This rearrangement joins TRBV30 to TRBJ1-5; possible D gene TRBD1, 6 bases. CDR3 size: 14 residues. Germline V gene data show CDR1 as GTSNPN and CDR2 as SVGIG (reference sequence). V lost 0 bases and J lost 5, with 11 bases in between. CDR3 DNA: TGTGCCTGGAGTGTAGCCAGGGGAGATCAGCCCCAGCATTTT. Amino acids: CAWSVARGDQPQHF.

The table lists this clone with a count of one. The chain has TRBV18 and TRBJ2-6; perhaps TRBD1 as D (6 bases). Trimming removed 3 bases from V and 0 bases from J, with 12 bases in between. There are 17 residues in the CDR3. Germline V gives CDR1 KGHSH, CDR2 LQKENI. CDR3 bases: TGTGCCAGCTCACCGACAGGCACATTCTCTGGGGCCAACGTCCTGACTTTC. The encoded protein is CASSPTGTFSGANVLTF.

The V gene is TRBV27, the J gene TRBJ2-7; no clear D gene. This CDR3 is built from 12 residues. Germline-derived CDR1 and CDR2 are MNHEY and SMNVEV (reference sequence). Trimming removed 5 bases at V and 3 bases at J, with 8 bases between. CDR3 nucleotides: TGTGCCAGCAGTGTAACGGGCTACGAGCAGTACTTC. Amino acid sequence: CASSVTGYEQYF.

The rearrangement uses TRBV24-1 and TRBJ1-5; D perhaps matches TRBD1 (5 bases). The V gene's germline CDR1 is KGHDR and CDR2 SFDVKD. The CDR3 consists of 14 residues. The V gene lost 4 bases and the J gene lost 2 bases, with 8 bases spanning the gap. CDR3 DNA: TGTGCCACCAGTGAAGCGGGGGGCAATCAGCCCCAGCATTTT. Its translation: CATSEAGGNQPQHF.

This sequence joins TRBV6-5 and TRBJ1-1; 7 nucleotides agree with TRBD1. V shed 6 bases and J 7 bases; nucleotides not matched to a gene: 11. The CDR3 extends over 14 amino acids. CDR1 MNHEY and CDR2 SVGAGI come from the germline V gene. CDR3 in DNA: TGTGCCAGCAGCGCGACAGGGTGGAAGGGTGAAGCTTTCTTT. This translates into CASSATGWKGEAFF.